The 23 T cell receptor beta chains reported below all come from one sample, sequenced in a study of blood T cell repertoires in COVID-19. Libraries were prepared by immunoSEQ multiplex PCR; TCRdb keeps only in-frame clonotypes and omits some of them. The sample has about 220,000 clones, over 75% seen once. Sample: peripheral blood. The source is a man aged 40-49 years with active or convalescent COVID-19.

This clone was seen a single time. The chain has TRBV2 and TRBJ1-6; a possible D gene is TRBD1 (5 bases). Germline V lookup: CDR1 SNHLY, CDR2 FYNNEI. This CDR3 has 13 amino acids. V gave up 4 bases and J gave up 10 bases, with 11 bases separating them. The CDR3 nucleotides read TGTGCCAGCAGTGGACAGTCGCGATCACCCCTCCACTTT. It yields the protein CASSGQSRSPLHF.

This sequence joins TRBV30 and TRBJ1-1; 7 bases agree with TRBD1. Germline CDR1 reads GTSNPN; CDR2 reads SVGIG (reference sequence). The CDR3 covers 14 residues. V gave up 4 bases and J gave up 1 base; unmatched junction bases: 6. CDR3 DNA: TGTGCCTGGAAAGATAGGACAGGGAACACTGAAGCTTTCTTT. Translating it yields CAWKDRTGNTEAFF.

The sample holds a few counts of this clone. This chain joins TRBV23-1 and TRBJ2-5; possible D gene TRBD1, 6 bases. TRBV23-1 is given ORF status, its function remaining uncertain. Deletions cut 0 bases from V and 1 base from J, with 9 bases between. This CDR3 has 15 amino acids. CDR3 residues: CASSQSRTAQETQYF. In DNA form, the CDR3 reads TGCGCCAGCAGTCAATCGAGGACAGCCCAAGAGACCCAGTACTTC.

V is TRBV7-9 and J is TRBJ1-6; D ambiguous. Germline-derived CDR1 and CDR2 are SEHNR and FQNEAQ (reference sequence). The CDR3 is 16 amino acids. Trimming took 1 base from V and 6 from J, leaving 13 bases between them. Here the CDR3 DNA reads TGTGCCAGCAGCTTAGGAGGGCGACCAACTAATTCACCCCTCCACTTT. This codes for CASSLGGRPTNSPLHF. The full variable domain, completed using reference TRBV7-9 and TRBJ1-6, is DTGVSQNPRHKITKRGQNVTFRCDPISEHNRLYWYRQTLGQGPEFLTYFQNEAQLEKSRLLSDRFSAERPKGSFSTLEIQRTEQGDSAMYLCASSLGGRPTNSPLHFGNGTRLTVT.

V gene TRBV18 combines with J gene TRBJ2-3, with no clear D. This CDR3 region has 15 residues. Trimming pared 1 base from V and 6 bases from J, leaving 14 bases between. Germline CDR1 reads KGHSH; CDR2 reads LQKENI. CDR3 amino acids: CASSPRASNVDTQYF. CDR3 DNA sequence: TGTGCCAGCTCACCACGGGCCAGCAACGTCGATACGCAGTATTTT.

This chain joins TRBV10-1 and TRBJ1-6; D is unresolved. The CDR3 is made up of 13 amino acids. V was pared by 0 bases and J by 11 bases, with 8 bases between. Per the germline V gene, CDR1 is WNHNN and CDR2 is SYGVQD (reference sequence). The CDR3 spells CASSESAVTPLHF. The CDR3 DNA reads TGCGCCAGCAGTGAGTCGGCGGTGACACCCCTCCACTTT.

The sample holds one count of this clone. The chain employs TRBV18 and TRBJ2-5; TRBD1 matches at 8 bases. CDR1 and CDR2 from the germline V gene are KGHSH and LQKENI. Trimming at V came to 0 bases and at J to 6 bases, leaving 12 bases not matched to a gene. The CDR3 length is 17 residues. This chain's CDR3 is CASSPPSGQGVRKTQYF. The CDR3 DNA is TGTGCCAGCTCACCACCGAGCGGACAGGGCGTTCGAAAGACCCAGTACTTC.

The rearrangement joins TRBV7-9 to TRBJ2-7, with D unclear. The CDR3 has 14 amino acids. V was pared by 5 bases and J by 4 bases, with 15 bases between. Germline lookup yields CDR1 SEHNR and CDR2 FQNEAQ (reference sequence). Here the CDR3 reads CASSLHPAMYEQYF. As DNA, the CDR3 is TGTGCCAGCAGCCTCCACCCCGCGATGTACGAGCAGTACTTC.

Only one count was recorded for this clone. The chain employs TRBV25-1 and TRBJ2-7; the match to TRBD1 covers 9 bases. V was clipped by 5 bases and J by 0 bases; unmatched bases: 14. CDR1 and CDR2 (germline): MGHDK, SYGVNS. CDR3 size: 18 residues. As DNA, the CDR3 is TGTGCCAGCAGTTCTACAGGGGGCCCCAACGACTTCTCCTACGAGCAGTACTTC. Its translation: CASSSTGGPNDFSYEQYF.

J is TRBJ2-5 and V is TRBV5-4; tentative D call: TRBD2 (5 bases). The CDR3 loop spans 16 amino acids. Trimming shortened V by 4 bases and J by 4 bases, and 20 bases separated the two germline ends. From germline, CDR1 is SGHNT and CDR2 YYREEE (reference sequence). CDR3 nucleotides: TGTGCCAGCAGCCCCTTACCGCCTAGCTCGGGAGAGACCCAGTACTTC. The encoded protein is CASSPLPPSSGETQYF.

This sequence joins TRBV27 and TRBJ1-2, with 10 bases lining up with TRBD1. The length of the CDR3 is 15 residues. Germline trimming cut 3 bases from V and 4 bases from J; bases unmatched to any gene: 5. Germline V gene lookup returns CDR1 MNHEY and CDR2 SMNVEV (reference sequence). The CDR3 DNA is TGTGCCAGCAGTTTTTCGGGACAGGGGAGCTATGGCTACACCTTC. It is translated as CASSFSGQGSYGYTF.

The chain employs TRBV28 and TRBJ1-4; 7 positions agree with TRBD1. Germline trimming cut 6 bases from V and 0 bases from J; bases unmatched to any gene: 7. Per the germline V gene, CDR1 is MDHEN and CDR2 is SYDVKM. The CDR3 spans 16 residues. The CDR3: CASSLGDSPTNEKLFF. CDR3 sequence (DNA): TGTGCCAGCAGCCTCGGGGACAGCCCAACTAATGAAAAACTGTTTTTT.

The chain employs TRBV7-3 and TRBJ2-5; 7 positions match TRBD1. The germline V gene encodes CDR1 SGHTA and CDR2 FQGTGA. CDR3 size: 13 residues. J lost 4 bases, V lost 4 bases, and 3 bases had no gene match. In nucleotides, the CDR3 is TGTGCCAGCAGCTGGGGACAGTCAGAGACCCAGTACTTC. Protein product: CASSWGQSETQYF.

This clone came up once. The chain combines TRBV6-5 with TRBJ2-5; possible D gene TRBD2, 5 bases. V was pared by 6 bases and J by 5 bases, with 10 bases between. CDR1 is MNHEY and CDR2 is SVGAGI in the germline V gene. CDR3 length: 12 residues. The CDR3 loop reads CASSPTGETQYF. In DNA, the CDR3 is TGTGCCAGCAGCCCGACGGGGGAGACCCAGTACTTC.

V and J are TRBV7-9 and TRBJ1-2; a possible D gene is TRBD1 (5 bases). The CDR3 is 13 residues long. The V and J ends lost 5 bases and 5 bases respectively, with 12 bases between them. Germline CDR1 and CDR2: SEHNR and FQNEAQ (reference sequence). The CDR3 is CASSAGTGYGYTF. CDR3 DNA: TGTGCCAGCAGCGCCGGGACTGGATATGGCTACACCTTC.

V usage is TRBV7-3 and J usage is TRBJ1-5, with a tentative D call TRBD1 (5 bases). This CDR3 is built from 17 residues. CDR1 is SGHTA and CDR2 is FQGTGA in the germline V gene. Between the trimmed V and J ends, which lost 0 bases and 3 bases, there was a span of 15 bases. The CDR3 here is CASSLTFWGANNQPQHF. CDR3 DNA: TGTGCCAGCAGCTTAACGTTCTGGGGCGCGAACAATCAGCCCCAGCATTTT.

This chain uses TRBV6-1 with TRBJ1-2, with a possible D match to TRBD1 (5 bases). Germline lookup yields CDR1 MNHNS and CDR2 SASEGT. The V gene lost 1 base and the J gene lost 0 bases, with 18 bases spanning the gap. The CDR3 length is 18 residues. The CDR3 sequence is CASSEVYGLGGSNYGYTF. CDR3 in DNA: TGTGCCAGCAGTGAAGTGTACGGATTGGGGGGTTCTAACTATGGCTACACCTTC.

The chain links TRBV15 to TRBJ2-2, with D possibly being TRBD2 (5 bases). The CDR3 contains 14 residues. Germline values: CDR1 LNHNV, CDR2 YYDKDF (reference sequence). Trimming stripped 7 bases from V and 1 base from J, with 10 bases between. This CDR3 is CATILDQNTGELFF. As DNA, the CDR3 is TGTGCCACCATACTAGACCAGAACACCGGGGAGCTGTTTTTT.

The CDR3 DNA reads TGTGCCAGCAGCCAAGAGACTAGATTTTTATTCTTC. Amino acids: CASSQETRFLFF. The genes are TRBV3-1 (or the pseudogene TRBV3-2) and TRBJ2-1, with D maybe TRBD2 (6 bases). This CDR3 contains 12 residues. Germline assignment: CDR1 LGHDT and CDR2 YNNKEL (reference sequence). V was clipped by 0 bases and J by 16 bases, with 13 bases between them.

The chain uses TRBV5-6 and TRBJ2-1; 7 bases line up with TRBD1. Germline CDR1 and CDR2: SGHDT and YYEEEE. The CDR3 extends over 18 amino acids. Trimming at V came to 5 bases and at J to 1 base, leaving 15 bases not matched to a gene. This CDR3 reads CASRSYFGQDLSYNEQFF. In DNA, the CDR3 is TGTGCCAGCAGATCATATTTTGGACAGGACCTGTCCTACAATGAGCAGTTCTTC. Combining the CDR3 with reference TRBV5-6 and TRBJ2-1 gives the whole variable domain DAGVTQSPTHLIKTRGQQVTLRCSPKSGHDTVSWYQQALGQGPQFIFQYYEEEERQRGNFPDRFSGHQFPNYSSELNVNALLLGDSALYLCASRSYFGQDLSYNEQFFGPGTRLTVL.

The rearrangement joins TRBV27 to TRBJ2-2; 10 bases fit TRBD2. From germline, CDR1 is MNHEY and CDR2 SMNVEV (reference sequence). With 3 bases clipped from V and 4 bases from J, the junction kept 8 bases outside the gene matches. This CDR3 contains 17 residues. CDR3 protein: CASSFILPSGGTGELFF. CDR3 DNA: TGTGCCAGCAGTTTTATATTGCCTAGCGGGGGCACCGGGGAGCTGTTTTTT.

This chain joins TRBV19 and TRBJ1-1; no reliable D call. The CDR3 is 14 amino acids. V was shortened by 0 bases and J by 1 base, with 6 bases between the two germline ends. The germline CDR1 and CDR2 sequences are LNHDA and SQIVND (reference sequence). DNA for the CDR3: TGTGCCAGTAGTATAGATCGCAGGAACACTGAAGCTTTCTTT. Encoded protein: CASSIDRRNTEAFF.

This clone was seen many times. The chain is built from TRBV6-1 and TRBJ2-7, with 10 nucleotides matching TRBD1. CDR3 length equals 15 residues. Germline V gene data show CDR1 as MNHNS and CDR2 as SASEGT. The V gene end was trimmed by 1 base and the J gene end by 0 bases; junction bases not matched to a gene: 0. CDR3 DNA sequence: TGTGCCAGCAGTGAAGGGACAGGGGGCTCCTACGAGCAGTACTTC. Translating it yields CASSEGTGGSYEQYF.